This T cell receptor beta chain stems from a study of cytomegalovirus exposure and HLA in healthy donors. In the case of this clone: Its antigen is not identified.

Per germline, CDR1 MGHDK and CDR2 SYGVNS. V was clipped by 5 bases and J by 7 bases; unmatched bases: 7. The CDR3 has 14 residues. A multiplex PCR was run with 60 Vbeta primers and 13 Jbeta primers. As processed by the authors: Later work found about 80 million unique TCR beta chains, with about 10 million shared. Libraries were prepared by immunoSEQ multiplex PCR; TCRdb keeps only in-frame clonotypes and omits some of them. The DNA was the basis for D and trimming; V, J and clone size are from that table. This table holds roughly 140,000 clones, around 75% found once. Overall study results and limits: The authors judged a highly shared variant cluster likely a sequencing artifact. TCR beta chain V- and J-gene trimming was linked, in a later analysis, to a missense variant in DCLRE1C.

The sequence came from a human donor in good health. The sample taken for sequencing was PBMCs. The chain joins TRBV25-1 to TRBJ1-1, with 10 bases that match TRBD1. CDR3 DNA sequence: TGTGCCAGCAGTCTACTGGGACAGGGGTTTGAAGCTTTCTTT. Translation: CASSLLGQGFEAFF.